A single sample gave rise to the 9 T cell receptor beta chains below, sequenced in a study of T-cell memory formation after mild COVID-19 (dated by TCRdb to the early 2020s). The library was obtained by 5' RACE. For sequencing, an Illumina NovaSeq 6000 was employed. TCRdb reworked the public reads: Q25 trimming with fastp, MiXCR clone assembly, productive beta chains retained. CDR3 protein duplicates are merged, each entry listing the most common genes and DNA. This sample has 400,000 or so distinct CDR3 sequences in its table, and roughly 20% of those were observed once. The ten most abundant clones make up 7.5% to 10% of the sample. Source material: PBMCs or a T cell subset sorted from them (not recorded which). Receptors were obtained from an adult woman who had mild COVID-19 (a few samples of this study predate the infection). The sample titles of this study are shuffled in the database, so cell type and time point are left out; the donor was told from shared clones.

This clonotype was seen only a few times. The chain links TRBV15 to TRBJ2-3, with D perhaps matching TRBD1 (5 bases). The germline V gene has CDR1 LNHNV and CDR2 YYDKDF (reference sequence). The CDR3 has 15 amino acids. The V end was cut by 0 bases, the J end by 0 bases, with 7 bases between. CDR3 residues: CATSRDRVSTDTQYF. As DNA, the CDR3 is TGTGCCACCAGCAGAGACAGGGTCAGCACAGATACGCAGTATTTT.

This chain joins TRBV12-3 or TRBV12-4 and TRBJ2-2, with 7 bases fitting TRBD1. V shed 10 bases and J 6 bases; nucleotides not matched to a gene: 11. The CDR3 runs to 14 residues. CDR3 loop: CATLGQQGSGELFF. The CDR3 coding sequence is TGTGCCACACTAGGACAACAGGGGTCCGGGGAGCTGTTTTTT.

The table lists this clonotype with a few counts. The chain carries TRBV5-1 and TRBJ2-3, with D possibly being TRBD1 or TRBD2 (6 bases each). There are 15 residues in the CDR3. Germline values: CDR1 SGHRS, CDR2 YFSETQ. V was clipped by 6 bases and J by 0 bases, with 14 bases between them. CDR3 sequence reads: CASTDWGASTDTQYF. The CDR3 coding sequence is TGCGCCAGCACGGACTGGGGGGCTAGCACAGATACGCAGTATTTT.

This clonotype was found many times. The chain combines TRBV9 with TRBJ2-1; 13 bases map to TRBD2. This CDR3 region has 16 residues. Germline-derived CDR1 and CDR2 are SGDLS and YYNGEE. The junction had 10 bases not matched to a gene; V was cut back by 4 bases and J by 9 bases. CDR3 region: CASSPRTSGSNGEQFF. For the CDR3, the DNA is TGTGCCAGCAGCCCCCGGACTAGCGGGAGTAACGGTGAGCAGTTCTTC.

This clonotype appeared a few times. The chain uses TRBV11-2 and TRBJ2-5; 11 nucleotides agree with TRBD1. There are 15 residues in the CDR3. J lost 5 bases, V lost 5 bases, and 7 bases had no gene match. Germline CDR1 and CDR2: SGHAT and FQNNGV. CDR3 in DNA: TGTGCCAGCAGCCTAGGACAGGGGGCGCGTGAGACCCAGTACTTC. Its protein product is CASSLGQGARETQYF.

V gene TRBV3-1 combines with J gene TRBJ1-2; no reliable D call. The CDR3 contains 11 residues. Germline V gives CDR1 LGHDT, CDR2 YNNKEL (reference sequence). Trimming cost V 5 bases and J 4 bases, with 5 bases left between them. As DNA, the CDR3 is TGTGCCAGCAGCTACAGCTATGGCTACACCTTC. Protein product: CASSYSYGYTF. Full variable domain (outside the CDR3, taken from reference TRBV3-1 and TRBJ1-2): DTAVSQTPKYLVTQMGNDKSIKCEQNLGHDTMYWYKQDSKKFLKIMFSYNNKELIINETVPNRFSPKSPDKAHLNLHINSLELGDSAVYFCASSYSYGYTFGSGTRLTVV.

This clonotype has only a few counts. In DNA form, the CDR3 reads TGTGCCAGCAGTTTAGCCTCTAGAGAGCAGTTCTTC. The encoded protein is CASSLASREQFF. The V call is TRBV12-3 or TRBV12-4, the J call TRBJ2-1; D gene ambiguous. V was clipped by 0 bases and J by 10 bases, with 7 bases between them. The CDR3 extends over 12 amino acids.

This rearrangement joins TRBV5-1 to TRBJ2-4, with D maybe TRBD1 (6 bases). This CDR3 is built from 15 residues. Trimming stripped 4 bases from V and 0 bases from J, with 11 bases between. CDR1 and CDR2 from the germline V gene are SGHRS and YFSETQ. CDR3 nucleotide sequence: TGCGCCAGCAGCACAGGGAATCTAGCCAAAAACATTCAGTACTTC. This codes for CASSTGNLAKNIQYF.

The chain joins TRBV7-2 to TRBJ2-3; 8 positions agree with TRBD2. This CDR3 comprises 16 residues. Germline-derived CDR1 and CDR2 are SGHTA and FQGNSA. The ends lost 1 base at V and 0 bases at J; junction bases unmatched: 3. CDR3 residues: CASSLGSGASTDTQYF. The CDR3 DNA reads as TGTGCCAGCAGCTTAGGTAGCGGGGCGAGCACAGATACGCAGTATTTT.